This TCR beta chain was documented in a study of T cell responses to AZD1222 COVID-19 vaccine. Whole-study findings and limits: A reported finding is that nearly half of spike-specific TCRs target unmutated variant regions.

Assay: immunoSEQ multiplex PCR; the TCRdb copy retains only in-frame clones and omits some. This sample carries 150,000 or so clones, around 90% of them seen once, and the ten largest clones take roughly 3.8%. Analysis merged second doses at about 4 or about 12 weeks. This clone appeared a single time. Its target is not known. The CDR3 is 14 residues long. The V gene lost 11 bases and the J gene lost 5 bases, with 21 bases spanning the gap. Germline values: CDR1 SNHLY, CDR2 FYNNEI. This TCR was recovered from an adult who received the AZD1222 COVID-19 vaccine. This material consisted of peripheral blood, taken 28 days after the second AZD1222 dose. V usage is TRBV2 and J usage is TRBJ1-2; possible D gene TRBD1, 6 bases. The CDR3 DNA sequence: TGTGCCTCCAAACGGGCGGACAGCGGATATGGCTACACCTTC. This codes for CASKRADSGYGYTF.